This T cell receptor (beta chain) was observed in a study of cytomegalovirus exposure and HLA in healthy donors. General study findings and limits: Donor immune exposure was known only as CMV serostatus.

A remark on this clone: Its antigen is undetermined.

Trimming stripped 8 bases from V and 5 bases from J, with 16 bases between. The CDR3 covers 14 residues. Germline CDR1 is MNHEY and CDR2 is SMNVEV (reference sequence). Primers included in the PCR were 60 Vbeta and 13 Jbeta primers. Some clones are missing from TCRdb's copy, which holds only in-frame ones; the method was immunoSEQ multiplex PCR. The sample lists about 59,000 clones, just under 75% occurring once. What was sequenced was PBMCs. The rearrangement joins TRBV27 to TRBJ2-1, with D maybe TRBD2 (6 bases). This TCR was recovered from a man in his thirties or forties in good health and CMV-seropositive. The CDR3 is CASGAGLYDNEQFF. The CDR3 bases are TGTGCCAGCGGGGCGGGGCTCTACGACAATGAGCAGTTCTTC.